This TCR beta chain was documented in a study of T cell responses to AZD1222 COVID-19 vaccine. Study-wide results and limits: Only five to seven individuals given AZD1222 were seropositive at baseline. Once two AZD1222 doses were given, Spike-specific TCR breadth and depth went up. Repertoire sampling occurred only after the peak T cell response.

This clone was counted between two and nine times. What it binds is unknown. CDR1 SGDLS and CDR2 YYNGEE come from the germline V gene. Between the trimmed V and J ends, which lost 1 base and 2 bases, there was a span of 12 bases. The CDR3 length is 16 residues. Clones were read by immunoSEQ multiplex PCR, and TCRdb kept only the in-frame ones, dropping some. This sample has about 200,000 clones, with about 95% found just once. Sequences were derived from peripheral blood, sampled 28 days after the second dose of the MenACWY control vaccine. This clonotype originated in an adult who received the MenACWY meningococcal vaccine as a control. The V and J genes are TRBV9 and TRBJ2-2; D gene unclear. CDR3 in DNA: TGTGCCAGCAGCGTAAAATCGGCACCTAACACCGGGGAGCTGTTTTTT. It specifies CASSVKSAPNTGELFF.